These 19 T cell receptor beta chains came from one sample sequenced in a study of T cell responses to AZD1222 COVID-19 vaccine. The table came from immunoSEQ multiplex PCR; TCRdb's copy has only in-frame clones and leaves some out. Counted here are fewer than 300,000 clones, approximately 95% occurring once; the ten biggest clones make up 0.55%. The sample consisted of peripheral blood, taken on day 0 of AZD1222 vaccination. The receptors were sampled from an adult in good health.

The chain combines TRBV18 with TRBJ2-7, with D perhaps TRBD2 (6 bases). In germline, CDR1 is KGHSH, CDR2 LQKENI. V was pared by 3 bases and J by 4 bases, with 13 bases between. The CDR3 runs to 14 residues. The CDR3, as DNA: TGTGCCAGCTCACCTCCTATTGGGGGGTACGAGCAGTACTTC. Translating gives CASSPPIGGYEQYF.

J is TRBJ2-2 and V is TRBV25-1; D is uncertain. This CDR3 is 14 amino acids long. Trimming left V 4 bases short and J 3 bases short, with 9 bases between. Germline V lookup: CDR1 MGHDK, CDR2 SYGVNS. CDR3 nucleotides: TGTGCCAGCAGTGCGGCGTCCTACACCGGGGAGCTGTTTTTT. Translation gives CASSAASYTGELFF.

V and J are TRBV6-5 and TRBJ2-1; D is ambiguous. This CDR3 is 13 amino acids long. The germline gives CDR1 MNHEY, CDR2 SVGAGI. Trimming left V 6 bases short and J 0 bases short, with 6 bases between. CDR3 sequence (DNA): TGTGCCAGCAGCTTTAACTCCTACAATGAGCAGTTCTTC. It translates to CASSFNSYNEQFF.

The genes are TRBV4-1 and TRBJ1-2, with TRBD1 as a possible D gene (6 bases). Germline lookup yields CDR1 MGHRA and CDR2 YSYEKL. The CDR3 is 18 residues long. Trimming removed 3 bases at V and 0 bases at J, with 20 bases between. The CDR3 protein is CASSHATRGRGTNYGYTF. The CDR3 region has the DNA TGCGCCAGCAGCCATGCTACTCGGGGCAGGGGCACTAACTATGGCTACACCTTC.

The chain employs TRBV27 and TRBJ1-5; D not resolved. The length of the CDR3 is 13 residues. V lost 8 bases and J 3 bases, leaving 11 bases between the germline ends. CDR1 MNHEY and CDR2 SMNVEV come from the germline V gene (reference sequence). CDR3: CASSEGVNQPQHF. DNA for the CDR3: TGTGCCAGCTCGGAGGGCGTCAATCAGCCCCAGCATTTT.

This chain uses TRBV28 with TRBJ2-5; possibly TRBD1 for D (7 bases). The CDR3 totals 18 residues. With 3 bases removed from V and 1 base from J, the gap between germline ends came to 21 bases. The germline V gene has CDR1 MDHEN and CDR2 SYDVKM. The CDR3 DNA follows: TGTGCCAGCAGTTTGAGGTTCAGGGGGGATGGATCCCAAGAGACCCAGTACTTC. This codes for CASSLRFRGDGSQETQYF. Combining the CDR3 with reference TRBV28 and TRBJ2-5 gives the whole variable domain DVKVTQSSRYLVKRTGEKVFLECVQDMDHENMFWYRQDPGLGLRLIYFSYDVKMKEKGDIPEGYSVSREKKERFSLILESASTNQTSMYLCASSLRFRGDGSQETQYFGPGTRLLVL.

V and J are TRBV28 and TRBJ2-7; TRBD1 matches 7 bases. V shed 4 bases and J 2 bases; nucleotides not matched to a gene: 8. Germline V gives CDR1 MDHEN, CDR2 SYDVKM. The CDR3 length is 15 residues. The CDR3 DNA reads TGTGCCAGCAGTTCAATCCGGGACAGACCCTACGAGCAGTACTTC. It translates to CASSSIRDRPYEQYF.

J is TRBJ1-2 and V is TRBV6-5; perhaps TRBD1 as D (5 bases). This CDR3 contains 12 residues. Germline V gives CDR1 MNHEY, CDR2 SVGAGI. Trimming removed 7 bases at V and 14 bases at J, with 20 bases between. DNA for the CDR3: TGTGCCAGCACCAATCTCCCACAGGTTCGAACCTTC. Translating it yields CASTNLPQVRTF.

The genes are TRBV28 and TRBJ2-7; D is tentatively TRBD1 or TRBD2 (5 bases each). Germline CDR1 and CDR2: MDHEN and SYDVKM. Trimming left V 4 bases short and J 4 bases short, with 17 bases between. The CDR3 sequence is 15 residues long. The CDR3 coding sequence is TGTGCCAGCAGTTCACCCGGGACCGGGGTGTACGAGCAGTACTTC. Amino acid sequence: CASSSPGTGVYEQYF.

DNA for the CDR3: TGTGCCAGCAGCTTAGCGCTCCCGCCCTACGAGCAGTACTTC. It is translated as CASSLALPPYEQYF. The V gene is TRBV7-2, the J gene TRBJ2-7; D gene ambiguous. V was trimmed by 0 bases and J by 2 bases, leaving 8 bases between them. This CDR3 has 14 residues. CDR1 and CDR2 from the germline V gene are SGHTA and FQGNSA.

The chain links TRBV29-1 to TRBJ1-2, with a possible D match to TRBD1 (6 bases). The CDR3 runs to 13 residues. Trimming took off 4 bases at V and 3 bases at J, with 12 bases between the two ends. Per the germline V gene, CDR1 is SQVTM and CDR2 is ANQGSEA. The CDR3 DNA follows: TGCAGCGTTGGTCAGGGGCGATACTATGGCTACACCTTC. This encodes CSVGQGRYYGYTF.

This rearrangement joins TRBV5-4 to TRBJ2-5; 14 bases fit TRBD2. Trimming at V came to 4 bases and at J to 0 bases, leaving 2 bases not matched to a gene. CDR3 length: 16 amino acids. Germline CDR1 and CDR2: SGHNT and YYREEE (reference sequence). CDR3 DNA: TGTGCCAGCAGCCGGACTAGCGGGGGGTACCAAGAGACCCAGTACTTC. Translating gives CASSRTSGGYQETQYF. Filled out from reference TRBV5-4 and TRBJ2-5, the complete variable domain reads ETGVTQSPTHLIKTRGQQVTLRCSSQSGHNTVSWYQQALGQGPQFIFQYYREEENGRGNFPPRFSGLQFPNYSSELNVNALELDDSALYLCASSRTSGGYQETQYFGPGTRLLVL.

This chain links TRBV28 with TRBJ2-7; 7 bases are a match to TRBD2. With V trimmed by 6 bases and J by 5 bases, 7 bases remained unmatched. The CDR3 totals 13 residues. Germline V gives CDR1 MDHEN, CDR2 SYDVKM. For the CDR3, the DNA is TGTGCCAGCAGCCCTTGGCGGGAGCACGAGCAGTACTTC. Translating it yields CASSPWREHEQYF.

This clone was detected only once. The CDR3 region is CASSLTARDSGELFF. CDR3 sequence (DNA): TGTGCCAGCAGCTTAACCGCCAGAGATTCCGGGGAGCTGTTTTTT. The chain is built from TRBV7-3 and TRBJ2-2; D unclear. Trimming pared 0 bases from V and 6 bases from J, leaving 11 bases between. Germline assignment: CDR1 SGHTA and CDR2 FQGTGA. The length of the CDR3 is 15 residues.

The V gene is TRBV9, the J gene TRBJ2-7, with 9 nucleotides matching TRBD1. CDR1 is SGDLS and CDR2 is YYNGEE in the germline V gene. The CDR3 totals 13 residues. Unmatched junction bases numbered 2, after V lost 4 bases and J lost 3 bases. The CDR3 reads CASSLTGGYEQYF. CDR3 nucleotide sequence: TGTGCCAGCAGCCTGACAGGGGGCTACGAGCAGTACTTC.

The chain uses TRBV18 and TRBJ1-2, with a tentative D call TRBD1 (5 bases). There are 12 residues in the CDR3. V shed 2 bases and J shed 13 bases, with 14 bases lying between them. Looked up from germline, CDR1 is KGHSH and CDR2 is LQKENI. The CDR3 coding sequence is TGTGCCAGCTCACCAGTGTCCAGGGCAGGCACCTTC. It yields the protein CASSPVSRAGTF. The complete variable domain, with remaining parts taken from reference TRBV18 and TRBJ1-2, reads NAGVMQNPRHLVRRRGQEARLRCSPMKGHSHVYWYRQLPEEGLKFMVYLQKENIIDESGMPKERFSAEFPKEGPSILRIQQVVRGDSAAYFCASSPVSRAGTFGSGTRLTVV.

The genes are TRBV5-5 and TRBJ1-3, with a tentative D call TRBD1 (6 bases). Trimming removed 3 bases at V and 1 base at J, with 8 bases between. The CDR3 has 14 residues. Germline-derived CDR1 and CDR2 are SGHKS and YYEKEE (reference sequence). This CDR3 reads CASSWDTSGNTIYF. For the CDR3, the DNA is TGTGCCAGCAGCTGGGACACTTCTGGAAACACCATATATTTT.

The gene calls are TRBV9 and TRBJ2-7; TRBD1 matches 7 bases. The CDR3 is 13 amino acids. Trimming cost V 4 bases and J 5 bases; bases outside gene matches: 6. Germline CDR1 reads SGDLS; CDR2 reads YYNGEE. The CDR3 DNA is TGTGCCAGCAGCCTTAGACAGGGAGACGAGCAGTACTTC. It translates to CASSLRQGDEQYF.

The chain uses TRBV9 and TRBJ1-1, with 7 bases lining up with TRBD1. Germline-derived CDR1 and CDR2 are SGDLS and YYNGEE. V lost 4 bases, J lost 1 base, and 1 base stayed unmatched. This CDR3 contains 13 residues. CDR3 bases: TGTGCCAGCAGCTCAGGGGGGAACACTGAAGCTTTCTTT. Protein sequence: CASSSGGNTEAFF.